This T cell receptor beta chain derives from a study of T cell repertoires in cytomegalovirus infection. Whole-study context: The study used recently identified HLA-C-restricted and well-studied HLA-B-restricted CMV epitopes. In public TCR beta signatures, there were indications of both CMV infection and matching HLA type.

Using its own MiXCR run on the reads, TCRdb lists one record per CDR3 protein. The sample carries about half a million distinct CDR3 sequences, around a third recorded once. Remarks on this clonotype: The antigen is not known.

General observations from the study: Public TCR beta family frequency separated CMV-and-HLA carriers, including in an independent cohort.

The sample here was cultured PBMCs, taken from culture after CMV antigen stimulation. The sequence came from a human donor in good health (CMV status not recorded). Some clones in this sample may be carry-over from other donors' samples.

CDR3 sequence reads: CASSLGDSGNGYTF. The CDR3 DNA sequence: TGTGCCAGCAGCTTAGGCGACTCGGGGAACGGCTACACCTTC. The chain uses TRBV7-8 and TRBJ1-2; D gene unclear. V lost 1 base to trimming and J lost 8 bases, with 14 bases between them. Looked up from germline, CDR1 is SGHVS and CDR2 is FQNEAQ. CDR3 length: 14 amino acids.